These 21 T cell receptor beta chains were sequenced from one sample in a study of OX40 agonist ivuxolimab in advanced cancers. The protocol was immunoSEQ multiplex PCR, while the TCRdb copy is restricted to in-frame clones and leaves out a portion. The table shows over 25,000 clones, with roughly 68% occurring only once. This sample comprised CD4+ or CD8+ T cells sorted from blood, obtained in a trial of the OX40 agonist ivuxolimab. Receptor source: an adult with an advanced solid tumor such as melanoma, head and neck, liver or kidney cancer.

The chain recombines TRBV6-1 with TRBJ2-5; 8 bases match TRBD2. This CDR3 contains 13 residues. Germline V gene data show CDR1 as MNHNS and CDR2 as SASEGT. The V segment lost 4 bases and the J segment 4 bases; nucleotides outside the gene matches: 2. As DNA, the CDR3 is TGTGCCAGCAGTGCGGGGGGGCGAGAGACCCAGTACTTC. This translates into CASSAGGRETQYF.

The rearrangement links TRBV9 to TRBJ1-2, with D possibly matching TRBD1 (6 bases). V was shortened by 0 bases and J by 5 bases, with 8 bases between the two germline ends. The germline V gene has CDR1 SGDLS and CDR2 YYNGEE. The CDR3 spans 13 residues. The CDR3 nucleotides are TGTGCCAGCAGCGTAGGTAGGGGGTATGGCTACACCTTC. It specifies CASSVGRGYGYTF.

The chain is built from TRBV4-1 and TRBJ2-6; no clear D gene. This CDR3 region has 18 residues. V was shortened by 0 bases and J by 0 bases, with 12 bases between the two germline ends. The germline V gene has CDR1 MGHRA and CDR2 YSYEKL. CDR3 coding DNA: TGCGCCAGCAGCCAAGATCAGAACGCCTTCTCTGGGGCCAACGTCCTGACTTTC. Amino acids: CASSQDQNAFSGANVLTF.

The sample holds one count of this clone. V and J are TRBV30 and TRBJ2-1; TRBD2 aligns across 11 bases. The germline V gene has CDR1 GTSNPN and CDR2 SVGIG (reference sequence). This CDR3 is 13 amino acids long. V shed 7 bases and J 6 bases; nucleotides not matched to a gene: 5. The CDR3 reads CALRLAGFNEQFF. The CDR3 coding sequence is TGTGCCTTACGACTAGCGGGGTTCAATGAGCAGTTCTTC.

This chain uses TRBV7-9 with TRBJ1-6; 9 bases map to TRBD1. The ends lost 1 base at V and 9 bases at J; junction bases unmatched: 7. The CDR3 runs 16 residues. Germline assignment: CDR1 SEHNR and CDR2 FQNEAQ (reference sequence). The DNA of the CDR3 is TGTGCCAGCAGCTTAGGAGGGACAGGGCAGAGTTCACCCCTCCACTTT. Translation: CASSLGGTGQSSPLHF. The full variable domain, with the rest looked up from reference TRBV7-9 and TRBJ1-6, is DTGVSQNPRHKITKRGQNVTFRCDPISEHNRLYWYRQTLGQGPEFLTYFQNEAQLEKSRLLSDRFSAERPKGSFSTLEIQRTEQGDSAMYLCASSLGGTGQSSPLHFGNGTRLTVT.

The chain recombines TRBV6-5 with TRBJ2-4; D gene ambiguous. CDR3 length: 14 residues. Germline V gene lookup returns CDR1 MNHEY and CDR2 SVGAGI. V gave up 3 bases and J gave up 3 bases, with 9 bases separating them. The CDR3 region is CASSYSVVKNIQYF. In DNA, the CDR3 is TGTGCCAGCAGTTATAGTGTGGTCAAAAACATTCAGTACTTC.

The J gene is TRBJ2-7, the V gene TRBV6-6; possibly TRBD2 for D (6 bases). The CDR3 length is 15 residues. Trimming pared 4 bases from V and 1 base from J, leaving 14 bases between. The germline gives CDR1 MNHNY, CDR2 SVGAGI (reference sequence). The CDR3 bases are TGTGCCAGCAGTTTATCACCGACTAGATCCTACGAGCAGTACTTC. Translating it yields CASSLSPTRSYEQYF.

The rearrangement joins TRBV6-1 to TRBJ1-5; 8 bases fit TRBD1. Germline values: CDR1 MNHNS, CDR2 SASEGT. With V trimmed by 8 bases and J by 5 bases, 5 bases remained unmatched. This CDR3 is built from 13 residues. CDR3 sequence reads: CASGQGWDQPQHF. In DNA form, the CDR3 reads TGTGCCAGCGGACAGGGTTGGGATCAGCCCCAGCATTTT.

The V and J genes are TRBV7-9 and TRBJ1-2; D ambiguous. Germline V lookup: CDR1 SEHNR, CDR2 FQNEAQ (reference sequence). Trimming took 5 bases from V and 4 from J, leaving 8 bases between them. The CDR3 has 12 residues. CDR3 sequence reads: CASSTTPYGYTF. The CDR3, as DNA: TGTGCCAGCAGCACAACCCCCTATGGCTACACCTTC.

V is TRBV19 and J is TRBJ2-1; TRBD1 agrees at 8 bases. The germline V gene has CDR1 LNHDA and CDR2 SQIVND (reference sequence). Trimming took 7 bases from V and 7 from J; bases not matched to a gene: 15. This CDR3 is 16 amino acids long. CDR3 DNA sequence: TGTGCCAGTAAGCTCACTACCGGGACAGGAGGTAATGAGCAGTTCTTC. The encoded protein is CASKLTTGTGGNEQFF.

V usage is TRBV6-1 and J usage is TRBJ2-3; perhaps TRBD2 as D (6 bases). Germline V gene data show CDR1 as MNHNS and CDR2 as SASEGT. Trimming left V 10 bases short and J 4 bases short, with 21 bases between. The CDR3 totals 15 residues. The CDR3 region has the DNA TGTGCCACTAGATTCGGTGAGGGGAGGCCAGATACGCAGTATTTT. Translation gives CATRFGEGRPDTQYF.

This clone was detected a few times. The chain combines TRBV13 with TRBJ2-7, with D possibly called TRBD1 or TRBD2 (5 bases each). The CDR3 is 16 amino acids. Germline V gene sequence: CDR1 PRHDT, CDR2 FYEKMQ (reference sequence). Trimming took off 5 bases at V and 2 bases at J, with 19 bases between the two ends. CDR3 DNA sequence: TGTGCCAGCAGCCCCCGTTGGGACGGAACAACCTACGAGCAGTACTTC. This encodes CASSPRWDGTTYEQYF.

This clone was observed a handful of times. The V call is TRBV27, the J call TRBJ2-1; TRBD1 matches 8 bases. The CDR3 runs to 14 residues. CDR1 is MNHEY and CDR2 is SMNVEV in the germline V gene (reference sequence). V lost 7 bases, J lost 4 bases, and 6 bases stayed unmatched. CDR3 nucleotides: TGTGCCAGCAATCGACAGGGGTTTTACAATGAGCAGTTCTTC. Protein product: CASNRQGFYNEQFF.

The chain couples TRBV5-4 to TRBJ1-2; possibly TRBD1 for D (5 bases). Germline lookup yields CDR1 SGHNT and CDR2 YYREEE (reference sequence). Trimming removed 2 bases from V and 1 base from J, with 15 bases in between. This CDR3 has 16 amino acids. The CDR3 DNA is TGTGCCAGCAGCTTAGGTGGGGGGACGAGTAACTATGGCTACACCTTC. This gives the protein CASSLGGGTSNYGYTF.

CDR3 DNA: TGTGCCAGCAGCTTAGGTTCGACGGGCACCGGGGAGCTGTTTTTT. This encodes CASSLGSTGTGELFF. V gene TRBV11-2 combines with J gene TRBJ2-2; no definite D call. CDR3 length equals 15 residues. Germline values: CDR1 SGHAT, CDR2 FQNNGV. V was trimmed by 1 base and J by 4 bases, leaving 10 bases between them. Complete variable domain (other parts from reference TRBV11-2 and TRBJ2-2): EAGVAQSPRYKIIEKRQSVAFWCNPISGHATLYWYQQILGQGPKLLIQFQNNGVVDDSQLPKDRFSAERLKGVDSTLKIQPAKLEDSAVYLCASSLGSTGTGELFFGEGSRLTVL.

The V and J genes are TRBV7-3 and TRBJ2-3; 8 bases line up with TRBD2. Germline CDR1 reads SGHTA; CDR2 reads FQGTGA. The CDR3 loop spans 15 amino acids. The trim removed 5 bases at V and 3 bases at J, leaving 7 bases unmatched. CDR3 sequence: CASSRFGRGTDTQYF. The CDR3 nucleotides read TGTGCCAGCAGCCGCTTCGGGAGGGGAACAGATACGCAGTATTTT.

The V call is TRBV4-1, the J call TRBJ2-3; D might be TRBD2 (6 bases). The CDR3 is made up of 17 amino acids. The ends were cut back, 1 base at V and 6 bases at J, with 20 bases in the middle. Germline CDR1 MGHRA, CDR2 YSYEKL. The CDR3 region is CASSQVGAGPGMDTQYF. The CDR3 DNA reads TGCGCCAGCAGCCAAGTAGGGGCGGGACCTGGCATGGATACGCAGTATTTT.

The chain uses TRBV20-1 and TRBJ1-2; 8 positions match TRBD1. Trimming took 4 bases from V and 8 from J; bases not matched to a gene: 3. Per germline, CDR1 DFQATT and CDR2 SNEGSKA (reference sequence). CDR3 length: 11 amino acids. CDR3 coding DNA: TGCAGTGCTAAACAGGGGGGCGGCTACACCTTC. This codes for CSAKQGGGYTF.

The rearrangement joins TRBV6-6 to TRBJ1-2; no clear D gene. The CDR3 sequence is 12 residues long. V gave up 4 bases and J gave up 12 bases, with 15 bases separating them. From germline, CDR1 is MNHNY and CDR2 SVGAGI (reference sequence). CDR3 nucleotide sequence: TGTGCCAGCAGTTTGGCCGGAACTTCGGACACCTTC. It is translated as CASSLAGTSDTF.

The CDR3 sequence is CARVYGYTF. CDR3 nucleotides: TGTGCCAGGGTCTATGGCTACACCTTC. The rearrangement links TRBV19 to TRBJ1-2; unclear D gene. The CDR3 length is 9 residues. CDR1 LNHDA and CDR2 SQIVND come from the germline V gene (reference sequence). Trimming left V 9 bases short and J 4 bases short, with 3 bases between.

The V and J genes are TRBV5-1 and TRBJ1-1; D perhaps matches TRBD1 (5 bases). V was shortened by 2 bases and J by 7 bases, with 12 bases between the two germline ends. The CDR3 is 13 amino acids. Germline V gene lookup returns CDR1 SGHRS and CDR2 YFSETQ. The CDR3 loop reads CASSFVGGDEAFF. The CDR3 coding sequence is TGCGCCAGCAGCTTCGTTGGGGGTGATGAAGCTTTCTTT.